This TCR beta chain was retrieved from a study of shared clonotypes between healthy human individuals (dated by TCRdb to the early 2020s). The study in broad terms: A few men and a couple of women, aged 18 to 49 years, made up the cohort. Different laboratories and diverse techniques were used to prepare libraries and sequence TCR repertoires, to increase sequencing depth and limit assay-specific biases. Each donor's leukapheresis produced roughly between about 0.85 and 10 billion PBMCs. For each donor, CD4 naive and CD4 memory were each run on three plates, CD8 naive on two plates, and CD8 memory on one plate. To estimate repertoire size and how much clonotype sharing occurs between individuals, the study deeply sequenced the blood TCR repertoires of several healthy adults.

The donors were healthy, HIV-negative adults who had no recently reported acute infections or vaccinations. Every donor was a Caucasian adult residing in Nashville, Tennessee, USA. CD4+ T cells were enriched through magnetic negative selection, after which naive cells were positively selected on CD45RA and the remaining negative fraction served as the memory subset. Blood was collected by leukapheresis, and PBMCs were isolated by Ficoll-Histopaque density gradient centrifugation and then cryopreserved in liquid nitrogen vapor phase. Analytical flow cytometry was used to check the purity and quantity of every magnetically sorted T cell population. Genomic DNA was isolated from every sorted fraction and measured by UV absorbance on a Nanodrop 2000c. Using the deep immunoSEQ assay, multiplex PCR amplified TCR CDR3 regions from genomic DNA. For each cell subset, the extracted genomic DNA was distributed evenly across all wells of several immunoSEQ 96-well plates, and each plate served as one replicate. For sorted subsets, each replicate PCR was loaded with about 200 ng genomic DNA, equivalent to 30,000 or so T cell genomes. Purified libraries were measured with a Qubit 3.0 fluorometer, size-checked on a Bioanalyzer 2100, and measured again with the KAPA Library Quantification kit. Every immunoSEQ 96-well plate was sequenced on a separate single-read 150-cycle Illumina NextSeq 550 flow cell. Processing in the source paper ran as follows. Because the immunoSEQ output included only junctional sequences and no quality scores, the filtering could not be the same as the filtering used for full-length reads. Sequences were annotated with PyIR, a Python wrapper for IgBLAST v1.9, using IMGT germline references to assign V/J genes and CDR3. Reads were filtered out if the reads had weak V/J assignments (E-value above 1e-6), no CDR3, stop codons, out-of-frame junctions, or ambiguous translated residues. V3J clonotypes were defined by identical inferred V gene, J gene, and CDR3 amino acid sequence. To compute the percentage overlap between repertoires, the number of shared unique clonotypes was divided by the size of the smaller repertoire. Repertoire richness was assessed with RTK rarefaction, the Chao1 estimator, and Recon v2.1 estimates of unobserved clonotypes. Generation probabilities were computed with OLGA for all TCRbeta clonotypes obtained by the gDNA method from four donors. Not all clones reach the TCRdb copy of this immuneACCESS table, which keeps in-frame sequences only. Checked studies attribute under half of the gap to unresolved V genes and leave the rest unexplained. That table furnishes V, J and clone size, whereas the DNA furnished D and trimming. Across this sample there are 1.6 million or so clones, with roughly 98.5% seen only once. The ten largest make up under 0.45% of the sample.

Summary of the overall study and its limitations: Because the study included a small number of donors, the genetic and exposure-history diversity represented was limited. Sampling was limited to blood, and TCR repertoires in tissue likely differ from TCR repertoires in blood. Even with the large sequencing depth, rarefaction of the sorted-subset datasets indicated that sequencing was incomplete. Roughly 5.2% of naive CD4, 3.5% of naive CD8, 2.3% of memory CD4, and less than 0.45% of memory CD8 clonotypes were shared across several donors. Pairwise subsampling indicated that sequencing depth was expected to affect the degree of clonotype sharing among donors. Higher generation probabilities were observed for clonotypes shared by all four sorted-subset donors than for non-shared clonotypes. Estimated clonotype richness was generally larger for naive than for memory subsets.

The germline V gene provides CDR1 MGHRA and CDR2 YSYEKL. The CDR3 holds 15 amino acids from the cysteine to the phenylalanine. Left in the record is the CDR3 DNA by itself, 45 bases read in frame from the first base. V is shortened by 0 bases, J by 1 base, and the region joining them spans 10 bases. Of note for this clone: It has no known antigen specificity. It has no much larger one-base neighbor in the sample; base qualities were not kept. This same CDR3 is encoded by further DNA sequences in the sample.

Sequences were obtained from naive CD4+ T cells sorted from blood. In light of the paper, this sample's cell subset or site label describes: CD45RA+ positively selected. The chain uses TRBV4-1 and TRBJ2-7; tentative D gene TRBD1, with 6 bases matching. The TCR sequence derives from a man in his thirties or forties in good health. The base sequence is TGCGCCAGCAGCCAAGACTCCCAGGGGTCCTACGAGCAGTACTTC. Its protein is CASSQDSQGSYEQYF.